This T cell receptor beta chain was retrieved from a study of T cells after yellow fever vaccination. Regarding this clonotype: The target antigen is unknown.

The germline V and J ends were trimmed by 5 bases and 0 bases, with 14 bases remaining between them. CDR3 size: 17 residues. In germline, CDR1 is SGHAT, CDR2 FQNNGV. Study findings and constraints: Primary-vaccination clones mostly resurfaced post-booster (about 95% CD4, roughly 90% CD8). A small proportion of clonotypes was detected in both the CD4 and CD8 compartments.

MiXCR, applied by TCRdb to the 5' RACE reads, yields one record per CDR3 protein. The sample shows 250,000 or so distinct CDR3 sequences, 6.5% to 8.5% of them seen only once. The sequencing here drew on CD4+ T cells sorted from PBMCs, taken 15 days after the yellow fever booster vaccination. The receptor was derived from a man younger than 45 who received the YFV17D yellow fever vaccine. The V and J genes are TRBV11-2 and TRBJ2-6; D possibly matches TRBD1 or TRBD2 (7 bases each). Written as DNA, the CDR3 is TGTGCCAGCAGCCACAGGGGAGGGGACTCTGGGGCCAACGTCCTGACTTTC. As protein: CASSHRGGDSGANVLTF.